The 8 T cell receptor beta chains below all came from one sample that was sequenced in a study of blood T cell repertoires in COVID-19. TCRdb's copy holds only in-frame clones and misses some; the assay was immunoSEQ multiplex PCR. The sample holds around 300,000 clones, roughly 91% seen once. The sequencing sample was made of peripheral blood. All receptors come from a man aged 45-65 years with active or convalescent COVID-19.

Only one count was recorded for this clone. The chain uses TRBV2 and TRBJ1-4; 7 positions agree with TRBD1. Trimming took 6 bases from V and 4 from J; bases not matched to a gene: 8. The germline V gene encodes CDR1 SNHLY and CDR2 FYNNEI. The CDR3 has 15 amino acids. The CDR3 DNA follows: TGTGCCAGCAGCCGAGGGACAGCGCTTAATGAAAAACTGTTTTTT. This encodes CASSRGTALNEKLFF.

This clone showed up just a few times. V gene TRBV28 combines with J gene TRBJ1-1; tentatively, D is TRBD1 (5 bases). The germline V gene has CDR1 MDHEN and CDR2 SYDVKM. CDR3 size: 14 residues. The V and J ends lost 2 bases and 2 bases respectively, with 9 bases between them. The DNA of the CDR3 is TGTGCCAGCAGTTTAGGGAGGGGAAACACTGAAGCTTTCTTT. Translated: CASSLGRGNTEAFF.

The genes are TRBV3-1 (or the pseudogene TRBV3-2) and TRBJ1-2; TRBD1 might be the D (5 bases). This CDR3 is built from 14 residues. The germline gives CDR1 LGHDT, CDR2 YNNKEL (reference sequence). V was shortened by 2 bases and J by 4 bases, with 11 bases between the two germline ends. CDR3 bases: TGTGCCAGCAGCCAAAGACAGAAGGGCTATGGCTACACCTTC. Translation: CASSQRQKGYGYTF.

The chain is built from TRBV5-4 and TRBJ2-1; 8 bases are shared with TRBD2. Looked up from germline, CDR1 is SGHNT and CDR2 is YYREEE (reference sequence). Germline trimming cut 3 bases from V and 4 bases from J; bases unmatched to any gene: 9. The CDR3 covers 16 residues. The CDR3 sequence is CASSYQRASGYNEQFF. The CDR3 DNA reads as TGTGCCAGCAGCTACCAGCGGGCTAGCGGGTACAATGAGCAGTTCTTC.

The chain uses TRBV18 and TRBJ1-1, with 7 bases that match TRBD1. The CDR3 has 20 residues. The V gene's germline CDR1 is KGHSH and CDR2 LQKENI. V lost 1 base and J lost 0; bases outside the gene matches: 17. The CDR3 protein is CASSPRVSRTGARMNTEAFF. CDR3 in DNA: TGTGCCAGCTCACCACGTGTATCCCGGACAGGTGCTCGCATGAACACTGAAGCTTTCTTT.

The CDR3 here is CASSPVPGLALAKNIQYF. DNA for the CDR3: TGTGCCAGCAGCCCAGTACCGGGACTAGCGTTAGCCAAAAACATTCAGTACTTC. The chain recombines TRBV5-6 with TRBJ2-4, with 10 positions matching TRBD2. V was clipped by 4 bases and J by 0 bases; unmatched bases: 10. CDR3 length equals 18 residues. Germline CDR1 reads SGHDT; CDR2 reads YYEEEE.

The chain is built from TRBV5-4 and TRBJ1-3; D possibly corresponds to TRBD1 (5 bases). V shed 3 bases and J shed 0 bases, with 7 bases lying between them. The CDR3 length is 14 residues. Germline V lookup: CDR1 SGHNT, CDR2 YYREEE (reference sequence). This CDR3 reads CASSSGDSGNTIYF. The CDR3 DNA reads TGTGCCAGCAGCTCGGGGGACTCTGGAAACACCATATATTTT. Full variable domain (rest looked up from reference TRBV5-4 and TRBJ1-3): ETGVTQSPTHLIKTRGQQVTLRCSSQSGHNTVSWYQQALGQGPQFIFQYYREEENGRGNFPPRFSGLQFPNYSSELNVNALELDDSALYLCASSSGDSGNTIYFGEGSWLTVV.

The chain employs TRBV28 and TRBJ1-2; D is undetermined. The CDR3 runs to 14 residues. V lost 8 bases to trimming and J lost 1 base, with 14 bases between them. Germline loops: CDR1 MDHEN, CDR2 SYDVKM. The CDR3 protein is CASGILLLNYGYTF. The CDR3 DNA sequence: TGTGCCAGCGGAATACTATTACTTAACTATGGCTACACCTTC.